These T cell receptor beta chains were read from a single sample in a study of control samples from healthy donors and cancer patients. This table comes from immunoSEQ multiplex PCR, and its TCRdb copy is limited to in-frame clones, with some not included. This sample has around 100,000 clones, with approximately 86% found just once. Sequenced input: blood. Receptors originate from a man aged 25-40 years in good health. Each CDR3 is given with its conserved first and last residue. The order of the fields is J gene, CDR3 length, V gene, D gene, CDR3 protein. A D gene is named only where the DNA matches it firmly.

>TRBJ2-2|16|TRBV25-1|NA
CASSDPSSGRTGELFF
>TRBJ2-7|16|TRBV5-1|TRBD1
CASSLLTGGASYEQYF
>TRBJ2-6|16|TRBV18|NA
CASSPLDSSGANVLTF
>TRBJ1-4|17|TRBV7-8|TRBD1
CASSLAGAPGTGGKLFF
>TRBJ2-5|13|TRBV9|NA
CASSVATHETQYF
>TRBJ2-3|14|TRBV15|NA
CATSRQDPRDTQYF
>TRBJ1-3|15|TRBV9|NA
CASSVDLGSGNTIYF
>TRBJ2-1|13|TRBV7-3|TRBD2
CASSWTSGREQFF
>TRBJ1-4|18|TRBV27|NA
CASSHGRRSDATNEKLFF
>TRBJ1-1|13|TRBV5-5|NA
CASSQRDGTEAFF
>TRBJ2-1|15|TRBV7-8|TRBD2
CASSLLSGSSGEQFF
>TRBJ2-2|15|TRBV20-1|NA
CSASLGGTNTGELFF
>TRBJ2-2|18|TRBV5-5|NA
CASSLNPGVPSNTGELFF
>TRBJ2-5|15|TRBV15|NA
CATSRDWSDQETQYF
>TRBJ2-5|13|TRBV30|TRBD1
CAWTDRAQETQYF
>TRBJ1-5|15|TRBV11-2|TRBD1
CASSQGDRGFQPQHF
>TRBJ2-6|14|TRBV6-4|NA
CASSDISGANVLTF
>TRBJ1-3|15|TRBV7-2|TRBD1
CASSLAGTAGNTIYF
>TRBJ2-1|21|TRBV27|NA
CASSPNPTPPRFKGSYNEQFF
>TRBJ1-4|15|TRBV19|NA
CASSTLGEASEKLFF
>TRBJ2-3|18|TRBV4-2|NA
CASSPRKGGGGGADTQYF
>TRBJ2-5|14|TRBV5-1|NA
CASSARGGAETQYF
>TRBJ1-3|14|TRBV27|NA
CASSSPGSGNTIYF
>TRBJ1-4|14|TRBV30|NA
CAWSKRQINEKLFF
>TRBJ2-3|13|TRBV7-9|NA
CASSLLQADTQYF
>TRBJ1-2|14|TRBV18|TRBD1
CASSPTGVDYGYTF
>TRBJ2-1|14|TRBV28|TRBD1
CASSLMDRVNEQFF
>TRBJ1-6|14|TRBV7-9|NA
CASSPRDTYSPLHF
>TRBJ1-5|15|TRBV7-6|NA
CASSPQRYRNQPQHF
>TRBJ2-7|13|TRBV11-2|NA
CASSFHRAYEQYF
>TRBJ1-2|15|TRBV3-1/TRBV3-2|TRBD1
CASSQSDRVSNGYTF
>TRBJ1-1|12|TRBV11-2|NA
CASTLQGTEAFF
>TRBJ2-1|20|TRBV3-1/TRBV3-2|TRBD2
CASSQDGTSGSGPSYNEQFF
>TRBJ2-5|16|TRBV14|NA
CASSQDVPGGIETQYF
>TRBJ2-2|13|TRBV9|NA
CASSVSDTGELFF